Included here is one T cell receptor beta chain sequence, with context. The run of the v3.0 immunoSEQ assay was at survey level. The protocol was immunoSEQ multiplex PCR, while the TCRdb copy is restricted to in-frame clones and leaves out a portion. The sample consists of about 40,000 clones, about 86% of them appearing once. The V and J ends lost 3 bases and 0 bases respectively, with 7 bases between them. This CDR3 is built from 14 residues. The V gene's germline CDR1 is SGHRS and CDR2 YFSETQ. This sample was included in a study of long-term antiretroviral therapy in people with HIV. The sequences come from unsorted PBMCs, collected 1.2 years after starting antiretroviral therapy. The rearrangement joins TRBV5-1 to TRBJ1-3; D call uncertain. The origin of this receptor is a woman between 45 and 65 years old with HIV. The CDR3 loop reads CASSYVGSGNTIYF. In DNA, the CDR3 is TGCGCCAGCAGCTATGTGGGCTCTGGAAACACCATATATTTT.